This T cell receptor beta chain was obtained from a study of blood T cell repertoires in COVID-19. Study details: Material from acute and convalescent COVID-19 was sourced from the United States, Italy and Spain. T cells, B-cell-depleted T cells, or PBMCs supplied cDNA or gDNA.

Per the original data handling: Counts of nucleated cells, estimated from reference gene primer amplification, were obtained. Using immunoSEQ multiplex PCR, the repertoire was profiled, and TCRdb retains in-frame clones only, with some absent. That table supplies the V and J calls and clone size; D and trimming were determined from the DNA. The sample lists 60,000 or so clones, almost 85% occurring once. This clone has only one observation. The CDR3 length is 18 residues. V dropped 4 bases and J dropped 3; count of bases not matched to a gene: 9. Germline V gene data show CDR1 as SEHNR and CDR2 as FQNEAQ (reference sequence).

The TCR sequence derives from a human donor in a cohort sampled during active COVID-19. The sample taken for sequencing was peripheral blood. The chain carries TRBV7-9 and TRBJ2-5, with TRBD2 matching 15 bases. Written as DNA, the CDR3 is TGTGCCAGCAGCTCCCGGACTAGCGGGGGGGCGCGGGAAGAGACCCAGTACTTC. Its protein is CASSSRTSGGAREETQYF.